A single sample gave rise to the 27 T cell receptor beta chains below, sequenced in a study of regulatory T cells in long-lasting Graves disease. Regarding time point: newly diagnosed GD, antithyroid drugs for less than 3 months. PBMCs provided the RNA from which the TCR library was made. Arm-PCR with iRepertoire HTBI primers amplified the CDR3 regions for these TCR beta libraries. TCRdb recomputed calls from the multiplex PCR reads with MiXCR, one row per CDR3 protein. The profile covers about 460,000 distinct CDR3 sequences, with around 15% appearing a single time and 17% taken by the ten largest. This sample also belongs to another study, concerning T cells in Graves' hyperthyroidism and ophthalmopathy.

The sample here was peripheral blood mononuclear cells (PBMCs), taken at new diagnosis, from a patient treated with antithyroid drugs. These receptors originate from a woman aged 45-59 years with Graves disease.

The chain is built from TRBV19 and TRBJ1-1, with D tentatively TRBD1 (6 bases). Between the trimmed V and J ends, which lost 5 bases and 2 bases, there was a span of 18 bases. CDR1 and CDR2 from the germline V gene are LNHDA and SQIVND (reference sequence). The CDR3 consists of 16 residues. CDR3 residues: CASSPVRGGGNTEAFF. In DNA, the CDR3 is TGTGCCAGTAGTCCCGTTAGGGGGGGAGGCAACACTGAAGCTTTCTTT.

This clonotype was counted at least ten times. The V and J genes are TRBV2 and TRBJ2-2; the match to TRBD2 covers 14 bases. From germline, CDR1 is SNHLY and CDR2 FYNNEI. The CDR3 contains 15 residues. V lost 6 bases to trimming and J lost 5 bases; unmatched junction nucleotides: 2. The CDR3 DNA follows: TGTGCCAGCAGGGGGACTAGCGGGAGAACCGGGGAGCTGTTTTTT. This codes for CASRGTSGRTGELFF. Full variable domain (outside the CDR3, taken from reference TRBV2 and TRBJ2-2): EPEVTQTPSHQVTQMGQEVILRCVPISNHLYFYWYRQILGQKVEFLVSFYNNEISEKSEIFDDQFSVERPDGSNFTLKIRSTKLEDSAMYFCASRGTSGRTGELFFGEGSRLTVL.

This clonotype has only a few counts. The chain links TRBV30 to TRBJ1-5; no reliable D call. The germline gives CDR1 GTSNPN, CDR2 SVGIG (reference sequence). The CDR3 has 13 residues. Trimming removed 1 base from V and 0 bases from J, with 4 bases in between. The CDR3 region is CAWSEHSNQPQHF. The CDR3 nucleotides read TGTGCCTGGAGTGAACATAGCAATCAGCCCCAGCATTTT.

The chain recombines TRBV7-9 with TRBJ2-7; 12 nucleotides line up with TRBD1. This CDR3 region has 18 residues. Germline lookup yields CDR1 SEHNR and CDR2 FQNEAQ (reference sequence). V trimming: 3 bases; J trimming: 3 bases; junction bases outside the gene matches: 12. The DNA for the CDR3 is TGTGCCAGCAGCTTTATCGGGACAGGGGGCTTCTTAGTCTACGAGCAGTACTTC. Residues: CASSFIGTGGFLVYEQYF.

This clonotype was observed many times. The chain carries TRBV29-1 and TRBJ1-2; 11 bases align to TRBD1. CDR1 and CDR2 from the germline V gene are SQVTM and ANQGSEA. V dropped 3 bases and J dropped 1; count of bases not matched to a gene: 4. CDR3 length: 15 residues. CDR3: CSVDGTGGFNYGYTF. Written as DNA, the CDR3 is TGCAGCGTTGACGGGACAGGGGGGTTTAACTATGGCTACACCTTC.

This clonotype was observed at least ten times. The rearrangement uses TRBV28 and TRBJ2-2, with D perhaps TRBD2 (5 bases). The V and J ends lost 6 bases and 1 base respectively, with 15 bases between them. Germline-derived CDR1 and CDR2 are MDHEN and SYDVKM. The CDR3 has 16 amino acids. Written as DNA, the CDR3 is TGTGCCAGCAGCCCTATCGACTACCTGAACACCGGGGAGCTGTTTTTT. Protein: CASSPIDYLNTGELFF.

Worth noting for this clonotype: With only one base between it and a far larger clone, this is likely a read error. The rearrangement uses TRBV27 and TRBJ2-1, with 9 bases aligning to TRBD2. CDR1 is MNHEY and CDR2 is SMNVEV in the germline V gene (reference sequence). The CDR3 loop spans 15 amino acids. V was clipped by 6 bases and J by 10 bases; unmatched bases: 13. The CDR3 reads CASSLIAGEAYEQFF. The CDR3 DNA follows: TGTGCCAGCAGCCTAATAGCGGGAGAAGCCTACGAGCAGTTCTTC.

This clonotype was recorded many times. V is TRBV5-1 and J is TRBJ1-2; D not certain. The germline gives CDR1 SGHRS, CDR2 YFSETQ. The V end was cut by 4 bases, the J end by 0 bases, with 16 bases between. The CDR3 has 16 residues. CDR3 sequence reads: CASSPSPGRTNYGYTF. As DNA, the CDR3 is TGCGCCAGCAGCCCCAGTCCCGGACGGACTAACTATGGCTACACCTTC.

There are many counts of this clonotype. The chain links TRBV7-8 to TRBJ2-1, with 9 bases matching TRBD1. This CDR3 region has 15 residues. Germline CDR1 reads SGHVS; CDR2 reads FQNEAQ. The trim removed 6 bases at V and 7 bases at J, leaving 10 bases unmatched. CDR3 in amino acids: CASRESTTGGNEQFF. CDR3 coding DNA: TGTGCCAGCAGGGAGTCGACGACAGGGGGGAATGAGCAGTTCTTC.

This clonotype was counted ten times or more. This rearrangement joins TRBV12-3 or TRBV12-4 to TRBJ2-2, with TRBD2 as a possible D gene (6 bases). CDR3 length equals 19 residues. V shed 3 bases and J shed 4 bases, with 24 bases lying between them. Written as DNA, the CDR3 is TGTGCCAGCAGTTTTCGGTCCTTGGGAGGCCGCCGGACCACCGGGGAGCTGTTTTTT. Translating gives CASSFRSLGGRRTTGELFF.

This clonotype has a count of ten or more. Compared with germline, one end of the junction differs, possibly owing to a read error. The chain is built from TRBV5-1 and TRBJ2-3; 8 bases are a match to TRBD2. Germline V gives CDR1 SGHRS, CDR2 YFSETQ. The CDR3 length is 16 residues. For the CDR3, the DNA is TGTGCCAGCAGCTTGGGGCTAGCGGGCCCCACAGATACGCAGTATTTT. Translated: CASSLGLAGPTDTQYF. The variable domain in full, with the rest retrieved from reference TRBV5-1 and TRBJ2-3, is KAGVTQTPRYLIKTRGQQVTLSCSPISGHRSVSWYQQTPGQGLQFLFEYFSETQRNKGNFPGRFSGRQFSNSRSEMNVSTLELGDSALYLCASSLGLAGPTDTQYFGPGTRLTVL.

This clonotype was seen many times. The CDR3 here is CASSSTGGIRETQYF. CDR3 nucleotides: TGTGCCAGCAGCAGTACAGGGGGTATCCGGGAGACCCAGTACTTC. The genes are TRBV2 and TRBJ2-5; 8 bases align to TRBD1. V was clipped by 6 bases and J by 5 bases; unmatched bases: 11. Germline V gives CDR1 SNHLY, CDR2 FYNNEI. CDR3 length: 15 amino acids.

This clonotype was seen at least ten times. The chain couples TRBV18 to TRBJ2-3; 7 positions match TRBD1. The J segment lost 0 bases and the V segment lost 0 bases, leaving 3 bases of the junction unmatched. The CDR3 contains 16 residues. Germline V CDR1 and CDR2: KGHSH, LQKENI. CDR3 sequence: CASSPPRQGSTDTQYF. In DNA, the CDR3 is TGTGCCAGCTCACCACCGCGACAGGGTAGCACAGATACGCAGTATTTT.

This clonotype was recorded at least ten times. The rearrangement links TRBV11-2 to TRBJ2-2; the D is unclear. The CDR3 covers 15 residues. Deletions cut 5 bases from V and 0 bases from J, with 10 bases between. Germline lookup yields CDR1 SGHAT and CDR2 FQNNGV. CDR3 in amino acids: CASSISNTNTGELFF. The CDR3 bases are TGTGCCAGCAGCATATCGAACACGAACACCGGGGAGCTGTTTTTT.

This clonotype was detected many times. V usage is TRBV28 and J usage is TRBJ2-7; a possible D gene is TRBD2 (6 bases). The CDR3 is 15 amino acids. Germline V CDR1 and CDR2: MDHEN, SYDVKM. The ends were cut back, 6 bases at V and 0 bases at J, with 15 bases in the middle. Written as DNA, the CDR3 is TGTGCCAGCAGCCGTGGGGACTTGAGCTCCTACGAGCAGTACTTC. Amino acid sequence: CASSRGDLSSYEQYF.

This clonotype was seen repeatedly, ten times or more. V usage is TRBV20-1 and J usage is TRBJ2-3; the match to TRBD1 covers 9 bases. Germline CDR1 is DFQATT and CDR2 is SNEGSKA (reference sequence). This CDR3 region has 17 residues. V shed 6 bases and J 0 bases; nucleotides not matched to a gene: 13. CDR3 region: CSALPRDRATSTDTQYF. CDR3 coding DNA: TGCAGTGCCCTCCCCCGGGACAGGGCCACTAGCACAGATACGCAGTATTTT.

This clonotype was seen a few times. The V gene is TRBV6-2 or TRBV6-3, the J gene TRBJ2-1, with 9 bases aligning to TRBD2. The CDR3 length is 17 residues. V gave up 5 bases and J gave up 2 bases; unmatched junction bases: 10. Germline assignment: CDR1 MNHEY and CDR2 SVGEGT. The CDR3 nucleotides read TGTGCCAGCAGTGACCCCGGGGGGACTAGCCCCTACAATGAGCAGTTCTTC. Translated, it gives CASSDPGGTSPYNEQFF.

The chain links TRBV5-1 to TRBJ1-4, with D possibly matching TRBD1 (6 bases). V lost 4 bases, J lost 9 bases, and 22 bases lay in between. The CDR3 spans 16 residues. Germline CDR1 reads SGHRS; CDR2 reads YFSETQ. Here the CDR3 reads CASSELGGLGGQKLFF. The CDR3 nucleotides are TGCGCCAGCAGCGAACTCGGGGGTCTCGGGGGCCAAAAACTGTTTTTT.

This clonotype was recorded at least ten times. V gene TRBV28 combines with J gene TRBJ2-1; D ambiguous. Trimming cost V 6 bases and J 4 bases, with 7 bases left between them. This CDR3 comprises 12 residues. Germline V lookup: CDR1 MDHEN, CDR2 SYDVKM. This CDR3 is CASRPTYNEQFF. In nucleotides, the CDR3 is TGTGCCAGCAGGCCCACGTACAATGAGCAGTTCTTC.

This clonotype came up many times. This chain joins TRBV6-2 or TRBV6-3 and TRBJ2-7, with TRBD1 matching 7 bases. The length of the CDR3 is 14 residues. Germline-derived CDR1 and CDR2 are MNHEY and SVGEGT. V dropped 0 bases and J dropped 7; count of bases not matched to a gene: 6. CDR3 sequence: CASSYSKGASEQYF. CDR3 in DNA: TGTGCCAGCAGTTACTCGAAGGGGGCGAGTGAGCAGTACTTC.

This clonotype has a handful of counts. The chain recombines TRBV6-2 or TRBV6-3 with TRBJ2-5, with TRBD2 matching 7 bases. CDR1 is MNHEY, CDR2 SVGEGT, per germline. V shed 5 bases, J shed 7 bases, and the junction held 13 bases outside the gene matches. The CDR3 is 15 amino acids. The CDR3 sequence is CASSEVAGPRGTQYF. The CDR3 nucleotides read TGTGCCAGCAGTGAAGTAGCGGGCCCAAGGGGGACCCAGTACTTC.

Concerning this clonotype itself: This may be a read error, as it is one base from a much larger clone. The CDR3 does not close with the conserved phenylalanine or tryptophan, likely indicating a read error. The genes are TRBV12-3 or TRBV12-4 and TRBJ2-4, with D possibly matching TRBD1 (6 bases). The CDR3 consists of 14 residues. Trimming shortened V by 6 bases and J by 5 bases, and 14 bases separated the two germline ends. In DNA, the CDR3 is TGTGCCAGCAGCCCAGGGGACATCCAAAACATTCAGTACCTC. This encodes CASSPGDIQNIQYL.

CDR3 amino acids: CARGTSGINEQFF. DNA for the CDR3: TGTGCCAGGGGGACTAGCGGGATTAATGAGCAGTTCTTC. V and J are TRBV3-1 and TRBJ2-1, with TRBD2 matching over 13 bases. The germline CDR1 and CDR2 sequences are LGHDT and YNNKEL (reference sequence). J was trimmed by 7 bases and V by 9 bases; bases with no gene match: 3. The CDR3 runs to 13 residues.

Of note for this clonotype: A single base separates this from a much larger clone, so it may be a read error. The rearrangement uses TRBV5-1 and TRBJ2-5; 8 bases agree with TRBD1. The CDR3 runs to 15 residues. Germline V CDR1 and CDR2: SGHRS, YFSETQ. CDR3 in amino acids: CASSNGQGGPETQHF. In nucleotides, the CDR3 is TGCGCCAGCAGCAACGGACAGGGTGGGCCAGAGACCCAGCACTTC.

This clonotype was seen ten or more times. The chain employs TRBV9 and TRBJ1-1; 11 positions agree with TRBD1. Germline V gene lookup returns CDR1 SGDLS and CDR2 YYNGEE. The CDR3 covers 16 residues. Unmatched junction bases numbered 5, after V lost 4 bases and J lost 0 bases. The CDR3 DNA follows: TGTGCCAGCAGCCCTGGACAGGGGGCTCTGAACACTGAAGCTTTCTTT. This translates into CASSPGQGALNTEAFF. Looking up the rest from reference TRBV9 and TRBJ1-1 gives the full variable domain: DSGVTQTPKHLITATGQRVTLRCSPRSGDLSVYWYQQSLDQGLQFLIQYYNGEERAKGNILERFSAQQFPDLHSELNLSSLELGDSALYFCASSPGQGALNTEAFFGQGTRLTVV.

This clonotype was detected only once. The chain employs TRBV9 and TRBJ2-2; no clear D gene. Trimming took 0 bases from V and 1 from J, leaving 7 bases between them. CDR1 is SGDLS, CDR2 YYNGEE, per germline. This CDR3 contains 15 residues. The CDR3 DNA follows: TGTGCCAGCAGCGTAGGAGGCGAGAACACCGGGGAGCTGTTTTTT. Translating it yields CASSVGGENTGELFF.

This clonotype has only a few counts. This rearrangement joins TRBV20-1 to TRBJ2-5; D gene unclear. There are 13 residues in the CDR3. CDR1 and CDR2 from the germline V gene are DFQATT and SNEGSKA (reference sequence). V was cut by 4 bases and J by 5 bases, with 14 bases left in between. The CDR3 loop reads CSATDSRRETQYF. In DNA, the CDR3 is TGCAGTGCTACCGACTCCCGCAGGGAGACCCAGTACTTC.